The source of this T cell receptor beta chain is a study of tumor-infiltrating lymphocytes in localized non-small cell lung cancer. Germline lookup yields CDR1 LNHDA and CDR2 SQIVND (reference sequence). The CDR3 sequence is 20 residues long. A few counts support this clone. One junction end does not reproduce the germline sequence, and a read error may be involved. The table came from immunoSEQ multiplex PCR; TCRdb's copy has only in-frame clones and leaves some out. The sample consists of over 10,000 clones, approximately 71% of them appearing once. The receptor comes from a human donor with non-small cell lung cancer. Sequenced: lung tumor tissue. This chain uses TRBV19 with TRBJ1-6; 7 nucleotides align to TRBD1. DNA for the CDR3: TGTGCCAGTAGCCCAAAACGCGGGCAGGGGGGAATCTCCTATAGTTCACCCCTCCACTTT. Amino acids: CASSPKRGQGGISYSSPLHF.